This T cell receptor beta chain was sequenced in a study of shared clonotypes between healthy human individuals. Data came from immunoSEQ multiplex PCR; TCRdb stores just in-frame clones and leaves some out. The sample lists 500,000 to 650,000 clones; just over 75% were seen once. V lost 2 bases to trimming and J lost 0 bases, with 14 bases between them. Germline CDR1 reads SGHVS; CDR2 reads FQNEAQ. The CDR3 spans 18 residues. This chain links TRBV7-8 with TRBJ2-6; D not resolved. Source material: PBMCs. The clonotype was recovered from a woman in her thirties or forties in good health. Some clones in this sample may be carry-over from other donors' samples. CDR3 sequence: CASSLSVGPISGANVLTF. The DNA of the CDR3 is TGTGCCAGCAGCTTATCCGTAGGGCCTATCTCTGGGGCCAACGTCCTGACTTTC.